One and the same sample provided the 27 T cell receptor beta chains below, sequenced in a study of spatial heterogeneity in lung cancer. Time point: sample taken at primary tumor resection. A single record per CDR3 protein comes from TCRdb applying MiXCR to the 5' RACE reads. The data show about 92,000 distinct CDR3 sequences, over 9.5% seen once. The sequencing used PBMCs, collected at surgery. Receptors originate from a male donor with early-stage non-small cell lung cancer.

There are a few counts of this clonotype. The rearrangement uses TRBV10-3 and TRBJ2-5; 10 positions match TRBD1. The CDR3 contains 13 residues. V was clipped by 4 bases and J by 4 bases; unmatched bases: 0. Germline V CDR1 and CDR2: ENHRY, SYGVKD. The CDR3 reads CAISGTGGETQYF. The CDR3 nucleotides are TGTGCCATCAGTGGGACAGGGGGAGAGACCCAGTACTTC.

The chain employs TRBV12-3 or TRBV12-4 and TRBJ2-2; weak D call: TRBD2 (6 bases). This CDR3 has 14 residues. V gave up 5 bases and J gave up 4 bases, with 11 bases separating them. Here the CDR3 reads CASSLTSSTGELFF. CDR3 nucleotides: TGTGCCAGCAGTCTCACTAGCAGCACCGGGGAGCTGTTTTTT.

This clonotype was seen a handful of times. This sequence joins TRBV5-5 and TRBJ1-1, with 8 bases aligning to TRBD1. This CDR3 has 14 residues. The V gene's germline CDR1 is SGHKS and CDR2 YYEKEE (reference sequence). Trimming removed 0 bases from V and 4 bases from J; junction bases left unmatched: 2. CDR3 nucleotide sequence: TGTGCCAGCAGCTTGGCAGGGGGCTTCACTGAAGCTTTCTTT. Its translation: CASSLAGGFTEAFF.

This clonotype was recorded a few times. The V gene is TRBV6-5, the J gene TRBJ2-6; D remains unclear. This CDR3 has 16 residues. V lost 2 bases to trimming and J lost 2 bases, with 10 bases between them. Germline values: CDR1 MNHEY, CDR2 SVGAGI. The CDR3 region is CASSYGPTAGANVLTF. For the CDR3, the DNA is TGTGCCAGCAGTTACGGGCCCACCGCTGGGGCCAACGTCCTGACTTTC.

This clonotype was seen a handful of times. Here the CDR3 reads CASSPGPLGSYEQYF. The CDR3 region has the DNA TGTGCCAGCAGCCCTGGCCCGCTGGGCTCCTACGAGCAGTACTTC. This chain uses TRBV12-3 or TRBV12-4 with TRBJ2-7, with D unresolved. V lost 6 bases to trimming and J lost 0 bases, with 15 bases between them. The CDR3 has 15 residues.

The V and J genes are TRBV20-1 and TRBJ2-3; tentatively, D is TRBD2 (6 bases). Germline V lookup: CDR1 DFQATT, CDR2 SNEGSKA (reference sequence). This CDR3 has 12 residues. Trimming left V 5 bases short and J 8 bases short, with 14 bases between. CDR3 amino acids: CSAPLTRTTQYF. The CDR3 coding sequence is TGCAGTGCTCCTCTGACTAGAACTACGCAGTATTTT.

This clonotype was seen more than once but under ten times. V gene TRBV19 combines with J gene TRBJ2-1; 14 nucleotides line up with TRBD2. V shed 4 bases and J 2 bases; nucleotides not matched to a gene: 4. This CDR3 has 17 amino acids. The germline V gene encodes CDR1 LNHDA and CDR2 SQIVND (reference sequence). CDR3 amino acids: CASSTGTSGGAYNEQFF. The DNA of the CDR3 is TGTGCCAGTAGTACCGGGACTAGCGGGGGAGCCTACAATGAGCAGTTCTTC.

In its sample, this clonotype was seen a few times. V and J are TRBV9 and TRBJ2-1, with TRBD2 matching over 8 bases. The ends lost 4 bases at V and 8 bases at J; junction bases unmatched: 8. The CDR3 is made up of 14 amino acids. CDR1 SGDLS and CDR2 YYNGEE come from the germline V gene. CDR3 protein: CASSISGKLDEQFF. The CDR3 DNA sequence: TGTGCCAGCAGCATTAGCGGGAAACTGGATGAGCAGTTCTTC.

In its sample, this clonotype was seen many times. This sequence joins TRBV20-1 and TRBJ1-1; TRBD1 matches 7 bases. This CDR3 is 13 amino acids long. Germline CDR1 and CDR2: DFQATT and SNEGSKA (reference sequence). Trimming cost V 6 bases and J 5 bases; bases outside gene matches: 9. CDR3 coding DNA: TGCAGTGCGGTACAGGGGCGCTGGACTGAAGCTTTCTTT. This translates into CSAVQGRWTEAFF.

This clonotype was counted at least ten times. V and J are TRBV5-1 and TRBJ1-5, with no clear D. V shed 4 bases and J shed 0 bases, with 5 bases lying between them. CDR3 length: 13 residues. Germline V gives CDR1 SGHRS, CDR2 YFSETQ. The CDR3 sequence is CASSTDSNQPQHF. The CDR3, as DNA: TGCGCCAGCAGCACGGATAGCAATCAGCCCCAGCATTTT.

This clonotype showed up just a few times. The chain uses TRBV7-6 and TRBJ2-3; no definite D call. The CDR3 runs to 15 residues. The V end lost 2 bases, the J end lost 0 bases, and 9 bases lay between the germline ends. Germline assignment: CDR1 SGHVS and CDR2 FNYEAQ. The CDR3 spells CASSLYGSSTDTQYF. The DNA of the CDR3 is TGTGCCAGCAGCTTATATGGCAGCAGCACAGATACGCAGTATTTT.

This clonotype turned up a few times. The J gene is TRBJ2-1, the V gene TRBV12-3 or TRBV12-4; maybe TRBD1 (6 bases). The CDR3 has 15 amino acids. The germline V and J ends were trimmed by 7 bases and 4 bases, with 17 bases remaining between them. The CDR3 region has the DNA TGTGCCAGCACCACAGGGACCCTTAATTACAATGAGCAGTTCTTC. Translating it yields CASTTGTLNYNEQFF.

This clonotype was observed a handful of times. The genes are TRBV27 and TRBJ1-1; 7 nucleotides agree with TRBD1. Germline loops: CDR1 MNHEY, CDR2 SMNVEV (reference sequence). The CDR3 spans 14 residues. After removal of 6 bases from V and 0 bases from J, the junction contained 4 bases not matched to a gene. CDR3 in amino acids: CASRTGFMNTEAFF. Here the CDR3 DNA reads TGTGCCAGCAGGACAGGGTTTATGAACACTGAAGCTTTCTTT.

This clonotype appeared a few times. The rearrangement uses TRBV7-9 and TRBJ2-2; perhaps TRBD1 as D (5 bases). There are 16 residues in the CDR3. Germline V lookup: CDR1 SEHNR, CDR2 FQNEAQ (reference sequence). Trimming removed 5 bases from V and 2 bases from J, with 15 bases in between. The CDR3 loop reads CASSQSGQGNTGELFF. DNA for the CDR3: TGTGCCAGCAGCCAGTCGGGCCAGGGAAACACCGGGGAGCTGTTTTTT.

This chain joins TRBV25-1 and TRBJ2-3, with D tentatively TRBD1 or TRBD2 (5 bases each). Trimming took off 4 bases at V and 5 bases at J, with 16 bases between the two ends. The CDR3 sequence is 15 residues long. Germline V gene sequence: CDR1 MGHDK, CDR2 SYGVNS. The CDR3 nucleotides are TGTGCCAGCAGTGGCTCCGGGACCTGGATAGATACGCAGTATTTT. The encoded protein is CASSGSGTWIDTQYF. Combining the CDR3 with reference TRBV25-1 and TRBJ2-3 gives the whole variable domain EADIYQTPRYLVIGTGKKITLECSQTMGHDKMYWYQQDPGMELHLIHYSYGVNSTEKGDLSSESTVSRIRTEHFPLTLESARPSHTSQYLCASSGSGTWIDTQYFGPGTRLTVL.

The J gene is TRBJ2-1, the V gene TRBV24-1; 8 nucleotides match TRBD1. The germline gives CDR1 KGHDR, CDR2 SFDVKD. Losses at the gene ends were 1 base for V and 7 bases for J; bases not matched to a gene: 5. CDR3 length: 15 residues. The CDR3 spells CATSDFAGGRNEQFF. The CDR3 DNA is TGTGCCACCAGTGATTTCGCAGGGGGCCGGAATGAGCAGTTCTTC.

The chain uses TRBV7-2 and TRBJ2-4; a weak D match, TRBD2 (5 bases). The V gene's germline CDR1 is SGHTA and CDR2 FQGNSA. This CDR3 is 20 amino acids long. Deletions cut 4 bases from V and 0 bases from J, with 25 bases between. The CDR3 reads CASSSRVLATSALAKNIQYF. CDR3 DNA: TGTGCCAGCAGCTCTAGGGTCCTAGCCACTAGTGCCCTAGCCAAAAACATTCAGTACTTC.

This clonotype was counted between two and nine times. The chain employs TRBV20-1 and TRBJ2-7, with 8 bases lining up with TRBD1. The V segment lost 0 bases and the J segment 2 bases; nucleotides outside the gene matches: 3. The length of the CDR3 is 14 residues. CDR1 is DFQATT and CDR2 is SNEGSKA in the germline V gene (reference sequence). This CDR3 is CSAREAGGAYEQYF. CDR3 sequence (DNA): TGCAGTGCTAGAGAGGCAGGGGGCGCCTACGAGCAGTACTTC.

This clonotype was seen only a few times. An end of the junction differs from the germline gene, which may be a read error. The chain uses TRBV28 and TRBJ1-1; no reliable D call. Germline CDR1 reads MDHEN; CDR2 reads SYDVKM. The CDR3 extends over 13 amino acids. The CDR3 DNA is TGTGCCAGCACCCGCCCGGGGTCGACTGGAGCTTTCTTT. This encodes CASTRPGSTGAFF.

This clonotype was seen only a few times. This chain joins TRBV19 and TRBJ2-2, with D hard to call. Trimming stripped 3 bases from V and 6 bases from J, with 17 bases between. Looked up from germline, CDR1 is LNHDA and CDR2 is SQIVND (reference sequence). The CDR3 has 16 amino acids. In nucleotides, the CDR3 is TGTGCCAGTAGTATCGGTTTAAGACCCCGACCCGGGGAGCTGTTTTTT. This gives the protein CASSIGLRPRPGELFF.

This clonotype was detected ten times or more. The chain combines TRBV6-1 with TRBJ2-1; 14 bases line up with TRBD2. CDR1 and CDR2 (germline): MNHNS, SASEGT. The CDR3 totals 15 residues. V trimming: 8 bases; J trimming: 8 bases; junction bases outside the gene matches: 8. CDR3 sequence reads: CASVRLAGGLYEQFF. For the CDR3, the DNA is TGTGCCAGCGTACGACTAGCGGGAGGGCTCTATGAGCAGTTCTTC.

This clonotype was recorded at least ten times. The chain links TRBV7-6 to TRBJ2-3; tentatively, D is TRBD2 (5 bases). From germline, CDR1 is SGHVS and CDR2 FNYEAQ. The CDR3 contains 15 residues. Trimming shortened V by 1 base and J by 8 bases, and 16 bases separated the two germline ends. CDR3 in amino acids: CASSLVKGQAGTQYF. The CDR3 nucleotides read TGTGCCAGCAGCTTAGTAAAGGGCCAGGCGGGTACGCAGTATTTT. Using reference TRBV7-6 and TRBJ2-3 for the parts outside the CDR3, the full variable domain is GAGVSQSPRYKVTKRGQDVALRCDPISGHVSLYWYRQALGQGPEFLTYFNYEAQQDKSGLPNDRFSAERPEGSISTLTIQRTEQRDSAMYRCASSLVKGQAGTQYFGPGTRLTVL.

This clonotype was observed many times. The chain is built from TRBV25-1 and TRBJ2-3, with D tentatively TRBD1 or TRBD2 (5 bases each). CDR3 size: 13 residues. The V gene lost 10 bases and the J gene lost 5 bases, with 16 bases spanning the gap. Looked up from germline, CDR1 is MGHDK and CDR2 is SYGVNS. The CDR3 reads CATGVGGRDTQYF. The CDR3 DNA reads TGTGCCACCGGTGTTGGGGGACGAGATACGCAGTATTTT.

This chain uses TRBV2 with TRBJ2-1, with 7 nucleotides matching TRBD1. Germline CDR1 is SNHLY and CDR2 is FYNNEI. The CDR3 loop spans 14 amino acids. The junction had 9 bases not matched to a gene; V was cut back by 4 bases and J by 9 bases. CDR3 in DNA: TGTGCCAGCAGTGTCGGCAGGGGGAAGGTTGAGCAGTTCTTC. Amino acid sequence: CASSVGRGKVEQFF. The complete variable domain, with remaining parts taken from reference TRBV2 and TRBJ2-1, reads EPEVTQTPSHQVTQMGQEVILRCVPISNHLYFYWYRQILGQKVEFLVSFYNNEISEKSEIFDDQFSVERPDGSNFTLKIRSTKLEDSAMYFCASSVGRGKVEQFFGPGTRLTVL.

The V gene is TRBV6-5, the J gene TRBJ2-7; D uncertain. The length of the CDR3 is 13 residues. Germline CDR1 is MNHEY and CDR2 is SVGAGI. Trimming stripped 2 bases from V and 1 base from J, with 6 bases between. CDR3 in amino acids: CASSYEGSYEQYF. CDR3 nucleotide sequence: TGTGCCAGCAGTTACGAAGGGTCCTACGAGCAGTACTTC.

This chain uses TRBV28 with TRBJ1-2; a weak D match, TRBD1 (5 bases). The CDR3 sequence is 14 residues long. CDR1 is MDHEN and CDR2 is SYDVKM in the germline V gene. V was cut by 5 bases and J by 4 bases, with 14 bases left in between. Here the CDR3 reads CASSIETALYGYTF. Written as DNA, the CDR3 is TGTGCCAGCAGTATCGAGACAGCCCTCTATGGCTACACCTTC.

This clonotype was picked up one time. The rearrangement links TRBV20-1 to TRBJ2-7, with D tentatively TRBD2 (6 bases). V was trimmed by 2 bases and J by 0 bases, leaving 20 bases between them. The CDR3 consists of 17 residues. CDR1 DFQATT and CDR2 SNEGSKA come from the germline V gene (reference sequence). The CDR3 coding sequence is TGCAGTGCTAGACCTACACTAGCAGGCACTAGCTCCTACGAGCAGTACTTC. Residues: CSARPTLAGTSSYEQYF.